The clone carrying this T cell receptor beta chain was seen a handful of times. Its cognate antigen is unknown. This entry comes from a study of CD8+CD57+ T cells in acquired aplastic anemia. Germline V lookup: CDR1 MNHNS, CDR2 SASEGT. V was pared by 8 bases and J by 4 bases, with 21 bases between. The CDR3 is 16 amino acids. TCR beta VDJ and CDR3 were profiled, and genomic DNA was the template. TCRdb used MiXCR to reprocess the reads, holding one entry per CDR3 protein. The profile shows around 200,000 distinct CDR3 sequences, approximately 48% of them singletons. Patients who underwent sequencing had shown CD8+CD57+ cell expansion by flow cytometry. General observations from the study: Patients and controls turned out to have more than 25 CD8+ CDR3 sequences in common.

This clonotype was obtained from a human donor with aplastic anemia. The rearrangement links TRBV6-1 to TRBJ1-3; D is unclear. The sample consisted of sorted CD4+, CD8+, or CD8+CD57+ T cells (not recorded which) from PBMCs. The CDR3 region is CASWESFAGLGNTIYF. As DNA, the CDR3 is TGTGCCAGCTGGGAGAGCTTCGCTGGACTGGGAAACACCATATATTTT.